This T cell receptor (beta chain) was sequenced during a study of neurological immune-mediated disorders. General observations from the study: It was the repertoires of 18 of 34 multiple sclerosis patients that phylogenetic grouping placed in one related-CDR3 cluster, which is a possible signature.

The cDNA was produced through 5'RACE with 10-nucleotide random UMIs. Every sequencing run generated over 160 million TCR-beta sequences from 15-18 subjects. TCRdb independently ran MiXCR on the 5' RACE reads; one entry per CDR3 protein. This table holds tens of thousands of distinct CDR3 sequences, approximately 4.5% found once. This clonotype was observed many times. Antigen unknown. CDR1 and CDR2 from the germline V gene are MNHEY and SMNVEV (reference sequence). The CDR3 spans 14 residues. V was pared by 5 bases and J by 7 bases, with 17 bases between. V usage is TRBV27 and J usage is TRBJ1-1; D remains unclear. This clonotype originated in a woman aged 60 to 75 with multiple sclerosis. Sequenced: PBMCs. The CDR3 loop reads CASSPQVAHSEAFF. The CDR3 DNA reads as TGTGCCAGCAGTCCTCAGGTAGCCCACAGTGAAGCTTTCTTT.